Detailed here is one T cell receptor beta chain. No cognate antigen has been identified for it. No qualities accompany the bases; no much larger clone lies one base away. The CDR3, cysteine through phenylalanine, is 12 amino acids long. Only the CDR3 DNA stays, 36 bases, in frame from base 1. For CDR1 and CDR2, the germline V gene lists MDHEN and SYDVKM. V loses 4 bases, J loses 6 bases, and the germline ends lie 10 bases apart. The cohort consisted of 600 to 750 healthy bone marrow donors. All cohort members were sampled while nominally healthy, although unrecorded immune exposures were likely present. The donor tested CMV seropositive and was one of the 289 seropositive cohort members. Every donor gave a peripheral blood sample, and the peripheral blood mononuclear cells from that sample were used for TCR beta sequencing. Genomic DNA was extracted from the blood cell samples with the Qiagen DNeasy Blood Extraction Kit.

These data come from a study of cytomegalovirus exposure and HLA in healthy donors (dated by TCRdb to the late 2010s). Regarding the research as a whole: An earlier analysis of 587 of the donors reported over 250 Gb of sequence data and 95 million to 140 million unique TCR beta sequences obtained from 180 million or so T cells. Around 330 gigabases of sequencing data and 91 million or so unique TCR sequences made up an early release that covered 500 to 650 HLA-typed donors. The genetic ancestry cluster associated with self-reported Caucasian donors included 81% of the roughly 400 genotyped donors. The aim of the study was to test whether cataloging public T cell receptors could identify signatures of past pathogen exposure. The study profiled the T cell repertoires of more than 500 subjects by immunosequencing and related them to cytomegalovirus serostatus. Besides the first cohort of approximately 710 subjects, a separate validation cohort made up of 120 different subjects was used. To predict cytomegalovirus infection status, the study combined high-throughput TCR immunosequencing, statistical association of individual TCRs with disease status, and machine learning. To study patterns of TCR occurrence, a later analysis re-analyzed previously published TCR beta repertoires from around 670 donors and added high-resolution HLA genotyping. In the later analysis, no new phenotypic data were used to find candidate immune exposures; instead, reliance was placed on TCR beta sequences and their occurrence across donors. In an earlier analysis of 500 to 650 of the donors, high-throughput TCR beta sequencing was used to judge whether each TCR beta V gene segment behaved as functional or pseudogenic. Donor age, sex, ethnicity and CMV serostatus were compiled alongside the repertoire data. Genome-wide SNP genotypes for about 65% of the 666 donors were used in a later genetic analysis, which treated that subset as a discovery cohort. All discovery cohort repertoires had been generated on a single sequencing platform. HLA typing included class I and class II loci at four-digit resolution. The number of typed donors differed by locus: about 629-630 for A, B, C, DRB1 and DQB1; 522 for DQA1; around 610 for DPA1; and roughly 450 for DPB1. Roughly five DR-DQ haplotypes were handled as single units for association and clustering, since linkage in the cohort was strong. Among 398 genotyped donors of the cohort, an average of roughly 230,000 unique TCR beta nucleotide sequences was sequenced per donor, of which 15% to 20% were non-productive.

Libraries came from the immunoSEQ multiplex PCR assay. For the multiplex PCR, a mixture combining 60 forward primers for TCR Vbeta segments and 13 reverse primers for TCR Jbeta segments was used. The CDR3 region of rearranged TCR beta genes was amplified from genomic DNA by a multiplex PCR assay. Amplified TCR beta libraries were sequenced as 87-base-pair reads on the Illumina HiSeq System. As for the authors' bioinformatics: A later analysis counted approximately 84 million unique TCR beta chains across the 500 to 850 repertoires, and around 9.9 million of these chains were shared by at least two donors. Raw reads were error-corrected and collapsed into unique sequences with a nearest-neighbor algorithm that merged closely related sequences to remove PCR and sequencing errors. V, D and J gene segments were assigned by aligning CDR3 sequences to IMGT reference sequences. For a sequence to be retained, a match of at least six nucleotides to both a V gene segment and a J gene segment was required. A rearrangement counted as productive if the CDR3 had no stop codons and remained in frame with V and J, and every other rearrangement counted as non-productive. Following IMGT convention, CDR3 was defined as the stretch from the second conserved V-encoded cysteine to the conserved J-encoded phenylalanine. In an earlier analysis of 550 to 650 of the donors, sequences lacking an unambiguous match to a single V gene segment were excluded. An earlier analysis of a few hundred of the donors called V segments functional above 56.7% productive rearrangements and segregating when the between-donor standard deviation exceeded 5%. A statistical classification framework was developed to diagnose cytomegalovirus status using the catalog of TCR beta chain sequences. A later analysis assigned V and J genes by comparing TCR nucleotide sequences with IMGT/GENE-DB human TR gene sequences. In a later analysis, CDR3 sequences and most-parsimonious VDJ recombination scenarios were assigned using the TCRdist pipeline. In a later analysis, every TCR beta chain was defined by the combination of its CDR3 amino acid sequence and its V-gene family, and reads without a unique V-gene family were dropped. A later analysis removed 550 to 650 highly shared, low-generation-probability nucleotide sequences to deal with suspected cross-contamination and a sequencing artifact. In a later analysis, a clonal expansion index was calculated for each public chain from normalized within-repertoire ranks of inferred template counts. In a later analysis, generation probabilities were computed with a VDJ recombination model fitted to out-of-frame rearrangements, and the resulting probabilities were checked against IGoR. In a later analysis, TCR-TCR, TCR-HLA and TCR-CMV co-occurrence was scored with hypergeometric tests, and a repertoire-size bias correction was applied to TCR pairs. To estimate false discovery rates, a later analysis permuted the HLA or CMV assignments 20 times. A later analysis grouped co-occurring TCRs with DBSCAN, adding TCRdist sequence similarity when clustering within HLA-allele-positive subsets. Repertoires with fewer than 30,000 or more than 120,000 public chains, plus five repertoires with anomalous nucleotide sharing, were excluded from co-occurrence clustering. The immuneACCESS repertoire file appears here via TCRdb, limited to in-frame rearrangements. These files lack a portion of the clones; in checked studies, under half of the deficit traces to unresolved V genes, and the cause of the others is not known. Clone size and V and J calls were adopted from that table, with D and trimming inferred from the DNA. Present in this sample are roughly 110,000 clones, 75% of which were seen just once. The top ten clonotypes cover 2.5% to 3.5% of the sample.

Results and caveats for the whole study, not just this receptor: Presence/absence analyses assumed roughly uniform sequencing depth across donors, an assumption that may not hold. In this cohort, only TCR beta chains were sequenced, and detectable features were limited by the absence of alpha or paired-chain data. The authors suggested that the approach could potentially be extended to other disease states and immunological phenotypes. Correlated functional status among segregating V segments might be attributable to linkage disequilibrium, but an unknown experimental factor could not be ruled out. When HLA alleles, especially DR and DQ, strongly co-occurred, TCR associations were difficult to assign to individual alleles. In a later analysis, HLA-associated TCR beta chains were found to be more clonally expanded and to have lower generation probabilities than equally common non-associated chains. The 87-base-pair reads could not distinguish some IMGT-functional V segments, including TRBV6-2 and TRBV6-3, so those segments were excluded. A group of highly shared sequence variants was considered likely to be a technical artifact of the sequencing pipeline. The study listed approximately 160 TCR beta chains as associated with cytomegalovirus. A later analysis reported that several top co-occurrence clusters appeared linked to parvovirus B19, influenza, CMV and Epstein-Barr virus. A further reported finding was that TCR beta sequences accurately predicted the HLA-A and HLA-B alleles for most subjects in the first cohort. Specific HLA alleles were associated with over 15,000 TCR beta sequences at a false discovery rate of 0.05 in a later analysis. Immune exposure information for the cohort was limited to CMV serostatus. According to a later genetic analysis, donors in an Asian-associated ancestry cluster had fewer N-insertions in productive TCRs than the roughly 670-donor mean. In a later analysis, most CMV-associated TCR beta chains were found to appear HLA-restricted, with HLA associations seemingly driven largely by CMV exposure. Because some donors lacked HLA typing at each locus, the association tests relied only on the typed subset. Some 16 rarely observed V segments, including chromosome 9 orphons, were excluded from the earlier analysis of just under 600 of the donors because counts were too low. An earlier analysis of some 560 of the donors showed that most TCR beta V segments appeared in productive rearrangements either about 87% or about 30% of the time, which broadly matched IMGT annotations. A few of the identified cytomegalovirus-associated TCR beta chains were confirmed in vitro to be specific for cytomegalovirus antigens. The classifier was reported to diagnose cytomegalovirus status with high specificity and sensitivity in both the original and validation cohorts. A later genetic analysis associated a missense DCLRE1C variant with V-gene and J-gene trimming of TCR beta chains, and an independent cohort replicated the association. In a later analysis, the rate of TCR association differed among HLA loci, with DRB1 alleles having the most associated TCRs and HLA-C alleles having the fewest. Across donors, most TCR sequences were observed very rarely, whereas some public TCRs were present in many individuals.

Sequencing was performed on PBMCs. This clonotype originated in a male donor in good health and CMV-seropositive. This chain is built from TRBV28 and TRBJ2-7, with a weak D call of TRBD2 (5 bases match). CDR3 protein: CASSSGLFEQYF. The DNA is TGTGCCAGCAGTTCCGGACTTTTCGAGCAGTACTTC.